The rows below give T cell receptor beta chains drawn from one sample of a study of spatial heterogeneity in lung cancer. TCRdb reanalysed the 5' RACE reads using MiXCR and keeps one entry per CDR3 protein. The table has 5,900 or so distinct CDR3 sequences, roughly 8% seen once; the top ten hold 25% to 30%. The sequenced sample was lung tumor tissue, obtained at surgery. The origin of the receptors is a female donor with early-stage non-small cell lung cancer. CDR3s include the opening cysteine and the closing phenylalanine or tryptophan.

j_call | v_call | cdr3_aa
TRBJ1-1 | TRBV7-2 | CASSLGSRTGPGGPMNTEAFF
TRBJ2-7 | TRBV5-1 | CASSGRSGSYEQYF
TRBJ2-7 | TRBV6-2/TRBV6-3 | CASSYSGRGYEQYF
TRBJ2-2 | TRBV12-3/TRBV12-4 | CASSRLAGGITGELFF
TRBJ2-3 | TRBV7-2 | CASSWTSGGRITDTQYF
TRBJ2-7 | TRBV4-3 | CASSQDRGRPPGYEQYF
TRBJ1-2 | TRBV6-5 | CASSWRASDGYTF
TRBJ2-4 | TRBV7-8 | CASSLGAGFTKNIQYF
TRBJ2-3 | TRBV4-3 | CASSQAAEDTQYF
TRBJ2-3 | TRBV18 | CASSPRLAGSSTDTQYF
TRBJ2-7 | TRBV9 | CASSLVPRQSSYEQYF
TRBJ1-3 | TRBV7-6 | CVSSLAPGSGSSGNTIYF
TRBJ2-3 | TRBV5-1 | CASSFGLAGELRTDTQYF
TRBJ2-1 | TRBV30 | CAWSVLAGGEQFF
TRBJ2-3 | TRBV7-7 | CASSLAPTDTQYF
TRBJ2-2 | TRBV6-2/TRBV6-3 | CATDSQGSTGELFF
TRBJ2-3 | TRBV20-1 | CSASLMGGTDTQYF
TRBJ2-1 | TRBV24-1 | CATHERGSYNEQFF
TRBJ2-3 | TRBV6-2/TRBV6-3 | CASIRRAGASTDTQYF
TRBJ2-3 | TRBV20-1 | CSASTSGVEDTQYF
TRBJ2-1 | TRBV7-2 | CASSPGLAGANEQFF
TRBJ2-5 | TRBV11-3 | CASSLGRGGAETQYF
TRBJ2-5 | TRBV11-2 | CASSLRRTEETQYF
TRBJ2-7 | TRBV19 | CASSIRLISYEQYF
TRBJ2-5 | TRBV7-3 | CASSLTNGRGETQYF
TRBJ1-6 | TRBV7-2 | CASSSLGASLVNSPLHF
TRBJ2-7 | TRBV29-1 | CSVIRTGGYEQYF
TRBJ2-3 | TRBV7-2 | CASSFVAGAVDTQYF
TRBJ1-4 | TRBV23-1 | CASSRSIRLSNEKLFF
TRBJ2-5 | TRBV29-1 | CSAGTGSQETQYF
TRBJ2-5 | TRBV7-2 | CASSSRPPREETQYF
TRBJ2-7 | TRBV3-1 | CASSGSYEQYF